The text below deals with one T cell receptor beta chain. The entry originates in a study of blood T cell repertoires in COVID-19. This CDR3 contains 15 residues. Trimming stripped 0 bases from V and 0 bases from J, with 9 bases between. CDR1 and CDR2 (germline): SGHRS, YFSETQ. The method was immunoSEQ multiplex PCR; TCRdb's version includes in-frame clones alone and lacks a portion of them. This table has 110,000 or so clones, approximately 85% appearing once. This receptor was obtained from a woman aged 55 to 70 with COVID-19, enrolled during active disease. The gene calls are TRBV5-1 and TRBJ1-1; unclear D gene. The sequencing sample was made of peripheral blood. The CDR3: CASSLASNMNTEAFF. The DNA for the CDR3 is TGCGCCAGCAGCTTGGCCAGTAACATGAACACTGAAGCTTTCTTT. The full variable domain, with the rest looked up from reference TRBV5-1 and TRBJ1-1, is KAGVTQTPRYLIKTRGQQVTLSCSPISGHRSVSWYQQTPGQGLQFLFEYFSETQRNKGNFPGRFSGRQFSNSRSEMNVSTLELGDSALYLCASSLASNMNTEAFFGQGTRLTVV.